The rows below give T cell receptor beta chains drawn from one sample of a study of control samples from healthy donors and cancer patients. Sequenced by immunoSEQ multiplex PCR; TCRdb stores in-frame clones only, minus some. The data contain tens of thousands of clones, 90% to 95% of them seen just once; the ten biggest clones take up 1.3%. Sequences were obtained from PBMCs. All receptors come from a woman between 40 and 50 years old with lung cancer. CDR3s include the opening cysteine and the closing phenylalanine or tryptophan. The order of the fields is V gene, J gene, D gene, clone size, CDR3 protein, CDR3 DNA. A D gene is named only where the DNA matches it firmly. Only part of the rows carry a size: once, few, many, or a class if the clone is expanded.

>TRBV19|TRBJ2-3|.|.
CASSVLQTTITDTQYF
TGTGCCAGTAGTGTGCTTCAAACCACGATCACAGATACGCAGTATTTT
>TRBV7-2|TRBJ2-1|TRBD2|.
CASSLASGGNNEQFF
TGTGCCAGCAGCTTAGCTAGCGGGGGTAACAATGAGCAGTTCTTC
>TRBV3-1/TRBV3-2|TRBJ1-6|TRBD1|.
CASSQVSRGISPLHF
TGTGCCAGCAGCCAAGTATCCAGGGGGATTTCACCCCTCCACTTT
>TRBV3-1/TRBV3-2|TRBJ1-1|.|once
CASSQGGTAEAFF
TGTGCCAGCAGCCAAGGGGGGACTGCTGAAGCTTTCTTT
>TRBV11-1|TRBJ1-1|.|.
CASSIYRAWGNTEAFF
TGTGCCAGCAGCATATACAGGGCATGGGGGAACACTGAAGCTTTCTTT
>TRBV9|TRBJ1-3|.|.
CASTLGGGNTIYF
TGTGCCAGCACCCTCGGGGGTGGAAACACCATATATTTT
>TRBV11-3|TRBJ2-2|TRBD2|once
CASSGSGGDTGELFF
TGTGCCAGCAGCGGGAGCGGGGGGGACACCGGGGAGCTGTTTTTT
>TRBV29-1|TRBJ2-3|.|.
CSVASNTGDTQYF
TGCAGCGTTGCATCAAATACAGGGGATACGCAGTATTTT
>TRBV27|TRBJ1-1|.|.
CASRRLAALQGDTEAFF
TGTGCCAGCCGTCGTTTGGCAGCCCTTCAAGGGGACACTGAAGCTTTCTTT
>TRBV27|TRBJ2-7|TRBD1|few
CASRTGTGPYEQYF
TGTGCCAGCAGGACCGGGACAGGGCCCTACGAGCAGTACTTC
>TRBV3-1/TRBV3-2|TRBJ1-1|.|.
CASSQVKTSQAFF
TGTGCCAGCAGCCAAGTCAAGACGTCCCAAGCTTTCTTT
>TRBV7-9|TRBJ1-2|.|.
CASSLSFNYGYTF
TGTGCCAGCAGCTTAAGCTTTAACTATGGCTACACCTTC